Reported below is one T cell receptor (beta chain). This CDR3 is built from 15 residues. Germline lookup yields CDR1 LNHNV and CDR2 YYDKDF (reference sequence). The junction had 0 bases not matched to a gene; V was cut back by 0 bases and J by 6 bases. The data stem from a study of T cells in tuberculosis. Time point described: new active TB diagnosis, blood taken before or within 7 days of starting treatment. Clones were read by immunoSEQ multiplex PCR, and TCRdb kept only the in-frame ones, dropping some. Found here are under 35,000 clones, just over 90% of them singletons; the top ten hold under 9%.

Sequencing was performed on PBMCs, taken at tuberculosis diagnosis. The chain combines TRBV15 with TRBJ1-6, with 9 positions matching TRBD1. The clonotype comes from an adult with tuberculosis. Some clones in this sample may be carry-over from other donors' samples. The CDR3, as DNA: TGTGCCACCAGCAGAGAGACAGGGGGTAATTCACCCCTCCACTTT. Translation gives CATSRETGGNSPLHF. The full variable domain, with the rest looked up from reference TRBV15 and TRBJ1-6, is DAMVIQNPRYQVTQFGKPVTLSCSQTLNHNVMYWYQQKSSQAPKLLFHYYDKDFNNEADTPDNFQSRRPNTSFCFLDIRSPGLGDTAMYLCATSRETGGNSPLHFGNGTRLTVT.